These T cell receptor beta chains were read from a single sample in a study of yellow fever vaccine responses in identical twins. TCRdb redid the calling of the RT-PCR reads with MiXCR, one entry per CDR3 protein. The sample holds about 20,000 distinct CDR3 sequences, approximately 70% seen once. Sequencing used T cells from blood (PBMCs), unsorted or a sorted subset (not recorded which), obtained before or after yellow fever vaccination (not recorded which). The receptors come from a woman aged 18-29 years who received the yellow fever vaccine. Both conserved end residues are part of each CDR3. The D gene is left open where the match is weak. The listing skips clone size in some rows; elsewhere it reads once, few, many or a size class.

>TRBV10-1|TRBJ2-1|few|TRBD2
CASSEFPTSGYSYNEQFF
TGCGCCAGCAGTGAGTTTCCGACTAGCGGATACTCCTACAATGAGCAGTTCTTC
>TRBV5-4|TRBJ2-3|once|-
CASHPGTTDTQYF
TGTGCCAGCCATCCGGGGACCACAGATACGCAGTATTTT
>TRBV11-1|TRBJ2-1|-|-
CASSLSGVLTHEQFF
TGTGCCAGCAGCTTATCTGGAGTCCTTACCCATGAGCAGTTCTTC
>TRBV18|TRBJ1-1|-|-
CASSPLLDGGTEAFF
TGTGCCAGCTCACCACTTCTTGACGGCGGGACTGAAGCTTTCTTT
>TRBV6-2/TRBV6-3|TRBJ2-2|-|TRBD2
CASSYKGLAGGSRTGELFF
TGTGCCAGCAGTTATAAGGGACTAGCGGGGGGGTCTCGAACCGGGGAGCTGTTTTTT
>TRBV7-2|TRBJ2-3|few|-
CASSLARLGALAGGTDTQYF
TGTGCCAGCAGCTTAGCGCGGTTGGGGGCGCTAGCTGGGGGCACAGATACGCAGTATTTT
>TRBV27|TRBJ2-7|-|-
CASKGDGEFSYEQYF
TGTGCCAGCAAAGGAGACGGGGAGTTCTCCTACGAGCAGTACTTC
>TRBV11-3|TRBJ2-1|-|TRBD2
CASSPSGYSYNEQFF
TGTGCCAGCAGCCCTAGCGGTTACTCCTACAATGAGCAGTTCTTC
>TRBV6-1|TRBJ2-7|-|TRBD1
CASMRDRAYEQYF
TGTGCCAGCATGCGGGACAGGGCCTACGAGCAGTACTTC
>TRBV2|TRBJ2-1|few|-
CASGYNEQFF
TGTGCCTCAGGTTACAATGAGCAGTTCTTC
>TRBV29-1|TRBJ1-1|-|-
CSVERQVNTEAFF
TGCAGCGTTGAAAGGCAGGTGAACACTGAAGCTTTCTTT
>TRBV14|TRBJ2-5|-|TRBD2
CASSQRPTSGGVGTQYF
TGTGCCAGCAGCCAACGTCCGACTAGCGGGGGGGTCGGGACCCAGTACTTC
>TRBV6-1|TRBJ1-1|-|TRBD1
CASSIKGQGRSAEAFF
TGTGCCAGCAGTATCAAGGGACAGGGAAGGTCGGCTGAAGCTTTCTTT
>TRBV12-3/TRBV12-4|TRBJ1-1|-|-
CASRRTETEAFF
TGTGCCAGCAGGCGGACAGAGACTGAAGCTTTCTTT
>TRBV11-2|TRBJ2-3|-|TRBD2
CASSSRLAGGSFLSTDTQYF
TGTGCCAGCAGCTCCAGACTAGCGGGAGGGAGCTTCCTTAGCACAGATACGCAGTATTTT
>TRBV4-1|TRBJ2-1|-|TRBD2
CASSQTAPLAGGQNEQFF
TGCGCCAGCAGCCAGACCGCGCCCCTAGCGGGAGGACAAAATGAGCAGTTCTTC
>TRBV2|TRBJ2-1|-|TRBD2
CASILRASGYNEQFF
TGTGCCAGCATCCTTCGGGCTAGCGGGTACAATGAGCAGTTCTTC
>TRBV20-1|TRBJ2-2|few|-
CSASTGGVTGELFF
TGCAGTGCTAGCACCGGGGGAGTCACCGGGGAGCTGTTTTTT
>TRBV29-1|TRBJ1-3|-|-
CSVKGTAGTIYF
TGCAGCGTAAAAGGGACGGCAGGCACCATATATTTT
>TRBV18|TRBJ2-5|-|-
CASSPGIREDFVVTQYF
TGTGCCAGCTCACCAGGGATAAGAGAGGACTTCGTTGTGACCCAGTACTTC
>TRBV28|TRBJ2-4|few|-
CASSPRQLAKNIQYF
TGTGCCAGCAGTCCCAGGCAGCTAGCCAAAAACATTCAGTACTTC
>TRBV4-2|TRBJ2-3|-|-
CASSQEERGTDTQYF
TGTGCCAGCAGCCAAGAAGAGCGCGGCACAGATACGCAGTATTTT
>TRBV12-3/TRBV12-4|TRBJ1-1|once|-
CASSPTGGPVNTEAFF
TGTGCCAGCAGTCCGACTGGAGGCCCGGTGAACACTGAAGCTTTCTTT
>TRBV3-1|TRBJ1-3|-|-
CASSPRQTTRNTIYF
TGTGCCAGCAGCCCGAGACAGACAACTAGAAACACCATATATTTT
>TRBV1|TRBJ1-2|-|-
CTSSPSTGGYGYTF
TGCACCAGCAGCCCATCGACAGGGGGCTATGGCTACACCTTC
>TRBV10-3|TRBJ2-7|-|-
CAIRQQGTYEQYF
TGTGCCATCAGGCAGCAGGGGACTTACGAGCAGTACTTC
>TRBV6-5|TRBJ1-5|few|-
CASSYSRGSNQPQHF
TGTGCCAGCAGTTACTCTCGGGGGAGCAATCAGCCCCAGCATTTT
>TRBV29-1|TRBJ2-3|-|-
CSGQQSSSTDTQYF
TGCAGCGGCCAACAGAGCTCTAGCACAGATACGCAGTATTTT
>TRBV12-3/TRBV12-4|TRBJ2-3|-|-
CASSTGQGGNTDTQYF
TGTGCCAGCAGCACTGGACAGGGAGGGAACACAGATACGCAGTATTTT
>TRBV15|TRBJ2-2|once|TRBD2
CATSRAWTSGRATGELFF
TGTGCCACCAGCAGAGCGTGGACTAGCGGGAGGGCAACCGGGGAGCTGTTTTTT
>TRBV20-1|TRBJ2-1|-|-
CSTPCPPYNEQFF
TGCAGTACCCCTTGCCCCCCTTACAATGAGCAGTTCTTC
>TRBV20-1|TRBJ2-1|few|-
CSASLREYNEQFF
TGCAGTGCTAGCCTCCGGGAGTACAATGAGCAGTTCTTC
>TRBV11-2|TRBJ2-7|-|TRBD2
CASSSPSGTSGSYEQYF
TGTGCCAGCAGCTCGCCCTCTGGGACTAGCGGGAGTTACGAGCAGTACTTC
>TRBV20-1|TRBJ2-5|-|TRBD1
CSVGTVGQTQETQYF
TGCAGTGTTGGGACAGTGGGACAGACCCAAGAGACCCAGTACTTC
>TRBV7-7|TRBJ2-1|-|-
CASSRRSGPSSYNEQFF
TGTGCCAGCAGCCGGAGGTCTGGACCGAGCTCCTACAATGAGCAGTTCTTC
>TRBV7-3|TRBJ2-1|-|TRBD1
CASSFRDRDNEQFF
TGTGCCAGCAGCTTCCGGGACAGAGACAATGAGCAGTTCTTC
>TRBV29-1|TRBJ2-1|-|-
CSVDPSNGDEQFF
TGCAGCGTTGACCCGTCTAACGGGGATGAGCAGTTCTTC
>TRBV27|TRBJ1-2|few|-
CASSLSGRAYGYTF
TGTGCCAGCAGTTTATCTGGCAGGGCGTATGGCTACACCTTC
>TRBV5-4|TRBJ1-6|-|-
CASSLLGIGEGYSPLHF
TGTGCCAGCAGCTTGCTGGGAATTGGGGAAGGGTATTCACCCCTCCACTTT
>TRBV7-6|TRBJ2-2|-|-
CASSSKRGGQNTGELFF
TGTGCCAGCAGCTCTAAACGAGGGGGGCAGAACACCGGGGAGCTGTTTTTT
>TRBV18|TRBJ2-1|few|TRBD2
CASSPLLAGGPYNEQFF
TGTGCCAGCTCACCCCTACTAGCGGGGGGGCCTTACAATGAGCAGTTCTTC
>TRBV11-1|TRBJ2-1|-|-
CASSLARGLLYSYNEQFF
TGTGCCAGCAGCTTAGCGAGAGGACTACTTTACTCCTACAATGAGCAGTTCTTC
>TRBV18|TRBJ2-1|few|-
CASSPYDEQFF
TGTGCCAGCTCACCATATGATGAGCAGTTCTTC
>TRBV7-6|TRBJ1-1|-|-
CASSLGQQNTEAFF
TGTGCCAGCAGCTTAGGACAGCAGAACACTGAAGCTTTCTTT
>TRBV6-7|TRBJ1-6|-|-
CASNLGLDSPLHF
TGTGCCAGCAATTTGGGGTTGGATTCACCCCTCCACTTT
>TRBV9|TRBJ2-5|-|-
CASSVEGGVGETQYF
TGTGCCAGCAGCGTAGAGGGTGGCGTAGGAGAGACCCAGTACTTC
>TRBV7-2|TRBJ2-7|-|TRBD2
CASSLAVAGGYEQYF
TGTGCCAGCAGCTTAGCTGTGGCGGGAGGATACGAGCAGTACTTC
>TRBV4-1|TRBJ2-7|-|-
CASSQGQGTYEQYF
TGCGCCAGCAGCCAAGGTCAGGGAACCTACGAGCAGTACTTC
>TRBV7-6|TRBJ1-5|-|-
CASTNQGQPQHF
TGTGCCAGCACTAACCAGGGTCAGCCCCAGCATTTT
>TRBV11-1|TRBJ2-3|-|TRBD1
CASSKSGTVYTDTQYF
TGTGCCAGCAGCAAATCCGGGACAGTCTACACAGATACGCAGTATTTT
>TRBV29-1|TRBJ2-1|-|-
CSISGTPIYNEQFF
TGCAGCATATCCGGGACCCCTATCTACAATGAGCAGTTCTTC